This record covers a single TCR beta chain. This clone's antigen is unknown. The input lacks base qualities; no much larger clone sits a single base away. Samples were obtained from patients with Merkel cell carcinoma. This sample was taken from a study of T cells and Merkel cell carcinoma outcomes (dated by TCRdb to 2018 to 2021). Broadly, across the study: The study looked at whether the tumor T-cell repertoire and T-cell density could predict clinical outcome in patients with Merkel cell carcinoma. What the authors observed across the whole study: The combination of T-cell repertoire features and T-cell density was reported to predict clinical outcomes in patients with Merkel cell carcinoma.

Library preparation was by the immunoSEQ multiplex PCR assay. Entries here come from immuneACCESS through TCRdb and include only in-frame sequences with V and J called. Some clones fail to appear in such tables; in the studies checked, an unresolved V gene covers under half of the shortfall, and the cause of the remainder is unknown. This sample is represented by about 9,200 clones; roughly 84% of them were singletons. The top ten clones comprise roughly 2.4% of the sample. There are 16 amino acids in the CDR3, from cysteine to phenylalanine inclusive. The read is trimmed to its CDR3 DNA, 48 bases read in frame from base 1. V loses 5 bases of germline sequence and J loses 4 bases, and the interval between the two ends is 21 bases. The germline V gene specifies SGHAT as CDR1 and FQNNGV as CDR2.

The TCR was taken from a human donor with Merkel cell carcinoma. Sequencing was carried out using tumor tissue from Merkel cell carcinoma. The V gene is TRBV11-2 and the J gene is TRBJ2-7; TRBD2 is a possible D gene, resting on 6 matching bases. The DNA is as follows: TGTGCCAGCAGCCCAGCTGGAGGGACCGCCGCTTACGAGCAGTACTTC. Its protein is CASSPAGGTAAYEQYF.